This entry describes one TCR beta chain. This record comes from a study of blood T cell repertoires in COVID-19. Looking at the study overall: Samples came from the United States, Italy and Spain, spanning acute and convalescent COVID-19. PBMCs, B-cell-depleted T cells, or T cells were the source of the cDNA or gDNA that made up the material.

The V gene's germline CDR1 is SGHNT and CDR2 YYREEE (reference sequence). This CDR3 is built from 14 residues. V was shortened by 2 bases and J by 5 bases, with 13 bases between the two germline ends. In the original workflow: Cell counts per sample came from amplifying reference gene primers. Data came from immunoSEQ multiplex PCR; TCRdb stores just in-frame clones and leaves some out. Clone size and the V and J calls come from that table; the DNA yielded D and trimming. This table has about 260,000 clones, about 89% appearing once. Sequences were obtained from peripheral blood. The sequence derives from a man aged 35 to 55 who had recovered from COVID-19. The genes are TRBV5-4 and TRBJ1-1; D possibly corresponds to TRBD1 (5 bases). The CDR3 DNA reads TGTGCCAGCAGCTTCACAGGCCCGAAGACTGAAGCTTTCTTT. This sequence encodes CASSFTGPKTEAFF.